The clone carrying this T cell receptor (beta chain) came up a few times. This entry is derived from a study of T cells in Graves' hyperthyroidism and ophthalmopathy. TCR beta CDR3 regions were amplified from RNA transcripts. Initially, a first-round RT-PCR of the TCR CDR3 employed the HTBI primer set. TCRdb itself ran the multiplex PCR reads through MiXCR, one entry per CDR3 protein. Of fewer than 650,000 distinct CDR3 sequences in the sample, 40% to 50% were seen once. CDR3 size: 12 residues. Trimming removed 1 base at V and 2 bases at J, with 2 bases between. Germline CDR1 is LNHNV and CDR2 is YYDKDF (reference sequence).

The sequence was obtained from an adult woman with Graves' disease, either hyperthyroidism or ophthalmopathy (not recorded which). The sample taken for sequencing was peripheral blood or thyroid tissue (not recorded which). The V gene is TRBV15, the J gene TRBJ2-5; D ambiguous. The CDR3 sequence: CATSRVQETQYF. In DNA, the CDR3 is TGTGCCACCAGCAGAGTACAAGAGACCCAGTACTTC.